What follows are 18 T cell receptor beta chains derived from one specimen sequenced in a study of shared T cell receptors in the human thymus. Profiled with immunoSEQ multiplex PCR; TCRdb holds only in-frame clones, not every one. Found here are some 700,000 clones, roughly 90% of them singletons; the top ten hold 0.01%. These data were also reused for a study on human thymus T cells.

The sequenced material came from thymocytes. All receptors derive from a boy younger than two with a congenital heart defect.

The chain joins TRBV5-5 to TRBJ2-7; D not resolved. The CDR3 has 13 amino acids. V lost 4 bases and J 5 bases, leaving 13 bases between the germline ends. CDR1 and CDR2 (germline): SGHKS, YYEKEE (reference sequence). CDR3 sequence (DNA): TGTGCCAGCAGCCAAGTCCGGTCGAACGAGCAGTACTTC. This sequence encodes CASSQVRSNEQYF.

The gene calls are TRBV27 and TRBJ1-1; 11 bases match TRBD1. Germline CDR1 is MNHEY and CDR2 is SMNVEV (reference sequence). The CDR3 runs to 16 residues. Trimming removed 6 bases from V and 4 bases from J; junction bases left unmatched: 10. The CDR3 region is CASRPNDGTGGTEAFF. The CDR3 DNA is TGTGCCAGCAGGCCCAACGATGGGACAGGGGGCACTGAAGCTTTCTTT.

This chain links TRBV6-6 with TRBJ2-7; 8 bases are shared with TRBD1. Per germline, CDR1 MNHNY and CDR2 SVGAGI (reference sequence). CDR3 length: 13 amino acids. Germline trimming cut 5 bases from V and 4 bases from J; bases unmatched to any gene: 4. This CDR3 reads CASSRQGRYEQYF. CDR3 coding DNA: TGTGCCAGCAGTCGACAGGGGAGGTACGAGCAGTACTTC.

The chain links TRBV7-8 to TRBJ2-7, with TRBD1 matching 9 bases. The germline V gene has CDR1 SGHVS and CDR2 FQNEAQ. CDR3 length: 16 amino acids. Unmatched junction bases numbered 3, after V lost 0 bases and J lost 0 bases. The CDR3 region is CASSLAGTGSSYEQYF. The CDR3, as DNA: TGTGCCAGCAGCTTAGCGGGGACAGGGAGCTCCTACGAGCAGTACTTC. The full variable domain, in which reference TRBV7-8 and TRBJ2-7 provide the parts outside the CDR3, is GAGVSQSPRYKVAKRGQDVALRCDPISGHVSLFWYQQALGQGPEFLTYFQNEAQLDKSGLPSDRFFAERPEGSVSTLKIQRTQQEDSAVYLCASSLAGTGSSYEQYFGPGTRLTVT.

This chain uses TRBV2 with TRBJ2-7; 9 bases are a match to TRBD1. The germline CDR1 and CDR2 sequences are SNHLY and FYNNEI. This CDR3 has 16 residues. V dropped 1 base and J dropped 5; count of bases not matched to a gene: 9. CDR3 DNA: TGTGCCAGCAGTGAAGGAGGTGGGGACAGGGTCAACGAGCAGTACTTC. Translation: CASSEGGGDRVNEQYF.

The CDR3 nucleotides read TGTGCCAGCAGCTTATCAGGACAGTATAATGAAAAACTGTTTTTT. It translates to CASSLSGQYNEKLFF. The rearrangement uses TRBV7-6 and TRBJ1-4; tentative D call: TRBD1 (6 bases). Germline CDR1 SGHVS, CDR2 FNYEAQ. V shed 2 bases and J shed 4 bases, with 11 bases lying between them. CDR3 length equals 15 residues.

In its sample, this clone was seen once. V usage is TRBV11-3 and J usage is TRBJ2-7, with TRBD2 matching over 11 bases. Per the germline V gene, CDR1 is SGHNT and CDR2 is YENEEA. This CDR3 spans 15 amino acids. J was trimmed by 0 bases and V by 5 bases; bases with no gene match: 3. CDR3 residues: CASSPGLAASYEQYF. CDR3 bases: TGTGCCAGCAGCCCGGGACTAGCGGCCTCCTACGAGCAGTACTTC.

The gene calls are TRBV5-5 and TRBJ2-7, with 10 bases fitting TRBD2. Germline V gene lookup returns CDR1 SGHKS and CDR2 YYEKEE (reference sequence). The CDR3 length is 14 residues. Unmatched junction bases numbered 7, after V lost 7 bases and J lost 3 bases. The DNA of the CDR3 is TGTGCCAGCGGGTCGGCTAGCGGGAGCTACGAGCAGTACTTC. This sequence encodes CASGSASGSYEQYF. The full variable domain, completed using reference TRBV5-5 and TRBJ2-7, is DAGVTQSPTHLIKTRGQQVTLRCSPISGHKSVSWYQQVLGQGPQFIFQYYEKEERGRGNFPDRFSARQFPNYSSELNVNALLLGDSALYLCASGSASGSYEQYFGPGTRLTVT.

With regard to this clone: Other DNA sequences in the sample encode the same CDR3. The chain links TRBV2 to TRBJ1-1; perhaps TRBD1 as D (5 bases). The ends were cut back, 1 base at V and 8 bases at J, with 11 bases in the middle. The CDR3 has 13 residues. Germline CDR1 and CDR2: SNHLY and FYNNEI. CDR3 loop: CASSEGGGAEAFF. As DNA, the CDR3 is TGTGCCAGCAGTGAAGGGGGAGGGGCCGAAGCTTTCTTT.

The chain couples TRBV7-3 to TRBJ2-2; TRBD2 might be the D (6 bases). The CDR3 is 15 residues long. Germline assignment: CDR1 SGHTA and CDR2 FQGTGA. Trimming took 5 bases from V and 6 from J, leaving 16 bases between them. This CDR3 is CASSRQEGVAGELFF. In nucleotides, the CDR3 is TGTGCCAGCAGCCGGCAGGAGGGAGTGGCCGGGGAGCTGTTTTTT.

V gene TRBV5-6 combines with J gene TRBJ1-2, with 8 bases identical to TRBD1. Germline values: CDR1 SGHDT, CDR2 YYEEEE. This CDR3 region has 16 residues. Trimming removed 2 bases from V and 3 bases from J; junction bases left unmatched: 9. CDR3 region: CASSLLAGGKYYGYTF. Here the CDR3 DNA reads TGTGCCAGCAGCTTATTGGCAGGGGGCAAATACTATGGCTACACCTTC.

In DNA form, the CDR3 reads TGTGCCAGCAGCTTAGCTTTTGGACAGGACTCTGGAAACACCATATATTTT. Protein sequence: CASSLAFGQDSGNTIYF. The gene calls are TRBV7-8 and TRBJ1-3, with 7 bases fitting TRBD1. The J segment lost 0 bases and the V segment lost 0 bases, leaving 5 bases of the junction unmatched. This CDR3 contains 17 residues. Per germline, CDR1 SGHVS and CDR2 FQNEAQ.

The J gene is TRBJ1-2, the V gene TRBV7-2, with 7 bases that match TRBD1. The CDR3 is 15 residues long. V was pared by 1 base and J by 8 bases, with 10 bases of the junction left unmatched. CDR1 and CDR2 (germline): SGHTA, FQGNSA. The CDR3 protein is CASSLGVGRGRGYTF. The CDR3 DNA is TGTGCCAGCAGCTTAGGAGTGGGCAGGGGGAGAGGCTACACCTTC.

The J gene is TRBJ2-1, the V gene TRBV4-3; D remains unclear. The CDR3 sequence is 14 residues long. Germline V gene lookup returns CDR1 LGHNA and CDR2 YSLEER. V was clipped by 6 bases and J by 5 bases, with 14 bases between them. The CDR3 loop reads CASRASVRNNEQFF. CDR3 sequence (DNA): TGCGCCAGCAGGGCTAGTGTCCGTAACAATGAGCAGTTCTTC.

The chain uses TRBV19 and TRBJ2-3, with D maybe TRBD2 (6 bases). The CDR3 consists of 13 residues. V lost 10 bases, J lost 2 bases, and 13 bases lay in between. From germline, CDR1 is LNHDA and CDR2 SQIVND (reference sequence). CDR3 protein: CATSRDSTDTQYF. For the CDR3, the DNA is TGTGCCACGTCCCGGGACTCCACAGATACGCAGTATTTT.

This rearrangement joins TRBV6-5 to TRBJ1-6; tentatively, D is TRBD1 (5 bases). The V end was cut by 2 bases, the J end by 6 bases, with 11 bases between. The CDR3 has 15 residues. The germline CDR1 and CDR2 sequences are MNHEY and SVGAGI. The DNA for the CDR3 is TGTGCCAGCAGTTACGGGACTACGATTAATTCACCCCTCCACTTT. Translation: CASSYGTTINSPLHF.

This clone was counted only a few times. As DNA, the CDR3 is TGTGCCAGCAGACAGGGGTCCCTCACAACTAATGAAAAACTGTTTTTT. Amino acid sequence: CASRQGSLTTNEKLFF. The chain employs TRBV2 and TRBJ1-4; 7 bases fit TRBD1. The germline V gene encodes CDR1 SNHLY and CDR2 FYNNEI. V lost 6 bases and J lost 0; bases outside the gene matches: 7. The CDR3 spans 16 residues. Supplemented by reference TRBV2 and TRBJ1-4, the full variable domain reads EPEVTQTPSHQVTQMGQEVILRCVPISNHLYFYWYRQILGQKVEFLVSFYNNEISEKSEIFDDQFSVERPDGSNFTLKIRSTKLEDSAMYFCASRQGSLTTNEKLFFGSGTQLSVL.

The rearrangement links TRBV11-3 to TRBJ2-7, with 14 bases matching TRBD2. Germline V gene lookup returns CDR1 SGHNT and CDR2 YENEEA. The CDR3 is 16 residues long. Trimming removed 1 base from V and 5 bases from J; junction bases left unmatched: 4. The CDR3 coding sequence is TGTGCCAGCAGCTTAGGACTAGCGGGAGGGCCCGACGAGCAGTACTTC. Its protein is CASSLGLAGGPDEQYF.